The present entry profiles one T cell receptor beta chain with its context. Its antigen is currently unknown. The method was immunoSEQ multiplex PCR; TCRdb's version includes in-frame clones alone and lacks a portion of them. The table lists some 110,000 clones, just under 95% of them singletons. The data stem from a study of graft-versus-host responses after intestinal transplantation. Overall study: Uniformly, recipients were administered anti-thymocyte globulin induction with subsequent tacrolimus and steroids for three to four years. Study findings and constraints: The marrow of recipients harbored GvH clones, and ileum or blood showed some of them first. Graft-donor T cell macrochimerism in patients accompanied high graft-versus-host to host-versus-graft clonal ratios in allografts. Early post-transplant HvG declines showed an association with peak circulating GvH clone levels.

V shed 3 bases and J 1 base; nucleotides not matched to a gene: 3. CDR1 and CDR2 from the germline V gene are SGHVS and FNYEAQ. The CDR3 is 14 residues long. This rearrangement joins TRBV7-6 to TRBJ2-7; 7 nucleotides match TRBD2. The source was unstimulated CD8+ T cells sorted from spleen or lymph node cells, collected before transplant. The clonotype originates from a human donor who was the organ donor for an intestinal transplant. The CDR3 spells CASSFREGSYEQYF. Here the CDR3 DNA reads TGTGCCAGCAGCTTTAGGGAGGGATCCTACGAGCAGTACTTC.